This T cell receptor beta chain was recorded in a study of chemoradiotherapy in HPV16-positive cancers. The data were produced by immunoSEQ multiplex PCR, yet TCRdb's version contains in-frame clones alone and is incomplete. This table has roughly 40,000 clones, 76% appearing once. The sequenced sample was blood, obtained from a patient who underwent chemoradiotherapy. This receptor was taken from a human donor with HPV-associated anogenital cancer.

The CDR3 sequence: CASSSRLTSGALSEQFF. The CDR3, as DNA: TGTGCCAGCAGCTCGCGGCTGACTAGCGGGGCTCTCTCTGAGCAGTTCTTC. The J gene is TRBJ2-1, the V gene TRBV5-5, with 11 bases matching TRBD2. The V and J ends lost 3 bases and 9 bases, in that order; junction bases with no gene match: 14. This CDR3 is 17 amino acids long. CDR1 and CDR2 from the germline V gene are SGHKS and YYEKEE (reference sequence).